The rows below give T cell receptor beta chains drawn from one sample of a study of blood T cell repertoires in COVID-19. The table came from immunoSEQ multiplex PCR; TCRdb's copy has only in-frame clones and leaves some out. The table has under 250,000 clones, around 87% seen once. Sequencing was done on a sample of peripheral blood. The receptors stem from a woman aged 70-85 years with active or convalescent COVID-19. Each CDR3 is given with its conserved first and last residue. The D gene is left open where the match is weak. The size of a clone is reported for some rows only, either as once, few or many, or as a class for expanded clones.

>TRBV3-1/TRBV3-2|TRBJ1-1|.|.
TGTGCCAGCAGCCTTTCCAGGGGAGGGGACACTGAAGCTTTCTTT
CASSLSRGGDTEAFF
>TRBV19|TRBJ2-4|TRBD1|.
TGTGCCAGTAGTAGTAGACAGGGGAAAAACATTCAGTACTTC
CASSSRQGKNIQYF
>TRBV6-2/TRBV6-3|TRBJ2-5|TRBD2|many
TGTGCCAGCAGTCTAGAACAGACTAGCGGGGTAGAGACCCAGTACTTC
CASSLEQTSGVETQYF
>TRBV5-1|TRBJ2-1|.|.
TGCGCCAGCAGCTTCGGACAGAATGTGGATGAGCAGTTCTTC
CASSFGQNVDEQFF
>TRBV29-1|TRBJ2-7|TRBD1|.
TGCAGCGTTGAAGATCTTCGCAGGGGGCATGGGGAGCAGTACTTC
CSVEDLRRGHGEQYF
>TRBV9|TRBJ2-3|TRBD1|.
TGTGCCAGCAGGCAAACGGGACAGGCAGAAGATACGCAGTATTTT
CASRQTGQAEDTQYF
>TRBV6-5|TRBJ1-2|.|.
TGTGCCAGCAGGGGGGGAACAGCTTACACCTTC
CASRGGTAYTF
>TRBV5-1|TRBJ1-1|.|few
TGCGCCAGCAGGTCGTCGGGGTCAACAGGGACGACTGAAGCTTTCTTT
CASRSSGSTGTTEAFF
>TRBV6-5|TRBJ1-1|.|few
TGTGCCAGCAGTTCCGTTAAACTGGTGATGAACACTGAAGCTTTCTTT
CASSSVKLVMNTEAFF
>TRBV3-1/TRBV3-2|TRBJ2-5|.|.
TGTGCCAGCAGCCAAGATCTCGCCAGGGGAATAGGTGAGACCCAGTACTTC
CASSQDLARGIGETQYF
>TRBV24-1|TRBJ1-2|TRBD1|.
TGTGCCACCAGTGATCGGGACAGGGCGGTGGATGGCTACACCTTC
CATSDRDRAVDGYTF
>TRBV14|TRBJ1-2|.|.
TGTGCCAGCAGCCAAGATCGAAAGGGGATAGATGGCTACACCTTC
CASSQDRKGIDGYTF
>TRBV6-1|TRBJ1-5|.|.
TGTGCCAGCAGTGAAATCCTAGACCAGCCCCAGCATTTT
CASSEILDQPQHF
>TRBV27|TRBJ1-1|.|.
TGTGCCAGCAGTTTCTTAGAAAGGAGGACTGAAGCTTTCTTT
CASSFLERRTEAFF
>TRBV7-3|TRBJ1-1|.|.
TGTGCCAGCAAATTAGGAGGGTCGAATACTGAAGCTTTCTTT
CASKLGGSNTEAFF
>TRBV9|TRBJ2-7|TRBD1|.
TGTGCCAGCAGCGTGGCTGTGGGGACAGCCTACGAGCAGTACTTC
CASSVAVGTAYEQYF
>TRBV13|TRBJ1-1|.|.
TGTGCCAGCAGCTCCCACCGGTCGCTAATTGACAGGAACACTGAAGCTTTCTTT
CASSSHRSLIDRNTEAFF
>TRBV19|TRBJ2-7|TRBD2|.
TGTGCCAGTAGTCCACGGGGGGGCGAGCAGTACTTC
CASSPRGGEQYF
>TRBV2|TRBJ2-2|TRBD1|.
TGTGCCAGCAGTGAATGGGGACAGGGGATCCACGGGGAGCTGTTTTTT
CASSEWGQGIHGELFF
>TRBV7-8|TRBJ2-7|TRBD2|.
TGTGCCAGCAGCTTAAGCCTAGCGGGGAACGAGCAGTACTTC
CASSLSLAGNEQYF
>TRBV6-5|TRBJ1-2|TRBD1|.
TGTGCCGCCCACCTCGGCGCAGGGGGCTTACATGGCTACACCTTC
CAAHLGAGGLHGYTF
>TRBV7-8|TRBJ2-1|.|.
TGTGCCAGCAGCTCCAGACCCCGCCAGGGTTTAGAGCAGTTCTTC
CASSSRPRQGLEQFF
>TRBV9|TRBJ1-1|.|once
TGTGCCAGCAGCGTCTCTCGGGTTGGCACTGAAGCTTTCTTT
CASSVSRVGTEAFF